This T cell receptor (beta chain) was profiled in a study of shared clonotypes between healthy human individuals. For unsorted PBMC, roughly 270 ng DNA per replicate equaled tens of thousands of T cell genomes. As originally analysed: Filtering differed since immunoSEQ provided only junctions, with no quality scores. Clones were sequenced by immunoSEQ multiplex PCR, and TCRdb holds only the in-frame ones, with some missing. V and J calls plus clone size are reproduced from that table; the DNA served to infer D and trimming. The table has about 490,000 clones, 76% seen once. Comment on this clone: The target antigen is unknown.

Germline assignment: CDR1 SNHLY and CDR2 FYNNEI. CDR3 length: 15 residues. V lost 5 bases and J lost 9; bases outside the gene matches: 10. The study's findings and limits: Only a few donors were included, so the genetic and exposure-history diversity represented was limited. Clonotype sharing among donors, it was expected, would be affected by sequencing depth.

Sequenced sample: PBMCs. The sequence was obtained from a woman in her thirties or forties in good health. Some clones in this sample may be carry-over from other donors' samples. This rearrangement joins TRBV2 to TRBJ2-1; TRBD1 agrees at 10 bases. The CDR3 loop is CASSRDRGLGSEQFF. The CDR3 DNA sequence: TGTGCCAGCAGTAGGGACAGGGGTTTGGGGAGTGAGCAGTTCTTC.